Listed here are 30 T cell receptor beta chains from one sample, sequenced in a study of regulatory T cells in long-lasting Graves disease. Documented time point: newly diagnosed GD, antithyroid drugs for less than 3 months. PBMCs were the source of the RNA used for TCR sequencing. Combining iRepertoire HTBI primers with Arm-PCR of CDR3 regions, the authors built TCR beta libraries. Via MiXCR, TCRdb re-called the multiplex PCR reads, giving one row per CDR3 protein. The sample lists some 450,000 distinct CDR3 sequences; less than 20% were seen once. The same data also went into a second study, on T cells in Graves' hyperthyroidism and ophthalmopathy.

Sequencing used peripheral blood mononuclear cells (PBMCs), obtained at new diagnosis, from a patient treated with antithyroid drugs. These receptors came from a woman aged 25-40 years with Graves disease.

This clonotype was detected a few times. V gene TRBV2 combines with J gene TRBJ2-4; a weak D match, TRBD2 (5 bases). The CDR3 sequence is 13 residues long. V lost 7 bases, J lost 8 bases, and 15 bases lay in between. Per germline, CDR1 SNHLY and CDR2 FYNNEI. The CDR3 region has the DNA TGTGCCAGCACTGTGGGCCCGGAGGACATTCAGTACTTC. Its protein product is CASTVGPEDIQYF.

In this sample, this clonotype turned up many times. The rearrangement links TRBV6-2 or TRBV6-3 to TRBJ2-1, with D possibly matching TRBD2 (6 bases). The CDR3 spans 17 residues. Germline V gene sequence: CDR1 MNHEY, CDR2 SVGEGT. V was shortened by 0 bases and J by 0 bases, with 12 bases between the two germline ends. The CDR3 sequence is CASSYSRLAPSYNEQFF. The CDR3 bases are TGTGCCAGCAGTTACTCGAGGCTAGCGCCCTCCTACAATGAGCAGTTCTTC.

This clonotype was detected ten times or more. The V call is TRBV18, the J call TRBJ1-2; D is unresolved. Trimming removed 0 bases at V and 4 bases at J, with 9 bases between. This CDR3 has 14 residues. Germline CDR1 and CDR2: KGHSH and LQKENI. The CDR3 sequence: CASSPPARFYGYTF. CDR3 nucleotide sequence: TGTGCCAGCTCACCACCGGCCCGATTCTATGGCTACACCTTC.

This clonotype was observed many times. V and J are TRBV28 and TRBJ1-5, with D unclear. The V end lost 6 bases, the J end lost 4 bases, and 7 bases lay between the germline ends. Germline-derived CDR1 and CDR2 are MDHEN and SYDVKM. This CDR3 comprises 12 residues. The CDR3 loop is CASRRRNQPQHF. CDR3 bases: TGTGCCAGCAGAAGGAGAAATCAGCCCCAGCATTTT.

A few counts support this clonotype. J is TRBJ1-2 and V is TRBV20-1; D ambiguous. The CDR3 consists of 12 residues. Germline loops: CDR1 DFQATT, CDR2 SNEGSKA (reference sequence). The CDR3 region has the DNA TGCAGCGCCTCAGATAGGGCTGTTGGCTACACCTTC. The encoded protein is CSASDRAVGYTF.

On this clonotype itself: Possible read error: a much larger clone is one base away. The chain carries TRBV7-2 and TRBJ2-7, with D tentatively TRBD1 or TRBD2 (5 bases each). The CDR3 loop spans 12 amino acids. Germline V gene lookup returns CDR1 SGHTA and CDR2 FQGNSA. The CDR3 region has the DNA TGTGCCAGCAGCCCATCCCGGGACCTTTTTTGGTTC. It is translated as CASSPSRDLFWF.

This clonotype was detected many times. This chain uses TRBV19 with TRBJ1-5; 8 bases are shared with TRBD1. J gave up 6 bases and V 7 bases, and 11 bases lay outside the gene matches. In germline, CDR1 is LNHDA, CDR2 SQIVND (reference sequence). The CDR3 runs to 15 residues. The CDR3 region has the DNA TGTGCCAGTACCAAGGGAGACAGGGGACGTCAGCCCCAGCATTTT. Translation gives CASTKGDRGRQPQHF.

The chain has TRBV7-9 and TRBJ2-1, with D tentatively TRBD1 (6 bases). The CDR3 length is 15 residues. Between the trimmed V and J ends, which lost 7 bases and 1 base, there was a span of 14 bases. Per germline, CDR1 SEHNR and CDR2 FQNEAQ (reference sequence). CDR3 amino acids: CASTSEGESYNEQFF. CDR3 coding DNA: TGTGCCAGCACCTCCGAGGGGGAATCCTACAATGAGCAGTTCTTC. Full variable domain (rest looked up from reference TRBV7-9 and TRBJ2-1): DTGVSQNPRHKITKRGQNVTFRCDPISEHNRLYWYRQTLGQGPEFLTYFQNEAQLEKSRLLSDRFSAERPKGSFSTLEIQRTEQGDSAMYLCASTSEGESYNEQFFGPGTRLTVL.

The table lists this clonotype with a few counts. The chain has TRBV10-3 and TRBJ1-1, with D unresolved. The V and J ends lost 8 bases and 1 base respectively, with 17 bases between them. Germline lookup yields CDR1 ENHRY and CDR2 SYGVKD. This CDR3 spans 15 amino acids. Written as DNA, the CDR3 is TGTGCCATCCTGGAAACGACCAAGGGGAACACTGAAGCTTTCTTT. This codes for CAILETTKGNTEAFF.

The table lists this clonotype with many counts. The V gene is TRBV30, the J gene TRBJ2-5; no clear D. This CDR3 is 12 amino acids long. V was trimmed by 7 bases and J by 2 bases, leaving 11 bases between them. Germline CDR1 and CDR2: GTSNPN and SVGIG (reference sequence). The CDR3 loop reads CASHTPQETQYF. CDR3 in DNA: TGTGCCTCACATACCCCACAAGAGACCCAGTACTTC.

This clonotype was recorded many times. The chain combines TRBV27 with TRBJ1-1; the D gene is possibly TRBD1 (5 bases). The ends were cut back, 2 bases at V and 2 bases at J, with 9 bases in the middle. Per the germline V gene, CDR1 is MNHEY and CDR2 is SMNVEV (reference sequence). This CDR3 has 14 amino acids. The CDR3 sequence: CASSLTQGNTEAFF. The CDR3 DNA reads TGTGCCAGCAGTTTAACTCAGGGAAACACTGAAGCTTTCTTT.

The V call is TRBV7-9, the J call TRBJ2-1; 9 bases map to TRBD2. The germline CDR1 and CDR2 sequences are SEHNR and FQNEAQ (reference sequence). V shed 0 bases, J shed 3 bases, and the junction held 18 bases outside the gene matches. The CDR3 runs to 21 residues. CDR3 amino acids: CASSLAGGRAPSAHIYNEQFF. In DNA, the CDR3 is TGTGCCAGCAGCTTAGCGGGCGGGAGGGCCCCCTCAGCCCACATCTACAATGAGCAGTTCTTC.

The chain has TRBV7-6 and TRBJ2-1; 9 bases are a match to TRBD2. The germline gives CDR1 SGHVS, CDR2 FNYEAQ. The CDR3 consists of 16 residues. V shed 2 bases and J 4 bases; nucleotides not matched to a gene: 6. The CDR3 DNA reads as TGTGCCAGCAGCTTAATGGGGACTAGCCTATACAATGAGCAGTTCTTC. Translating it yields CASSLMGTSLYNEQFF.

The table lists this clonotype with a few counts. The chain joins TRBV5-5 to TRBJ1-2; TRBD1 aligns across 10 bases. CDR3 length: 16 amino acids. The junction had 7 bases not matched to a gene; V was cut back by 1 base and J by 4 bases. The germline V gene encodes CDR1 SGHKS and CDR2 YYEKEE (reference sequence). In DNA form, the CDR3 reads TGTGCCAGCAGCTTGTCCGGGACAGGGGACTTCTATGGCTACACCTTC. This translates into CASSLSGTGDFYGYTF.

The chain has TRBV28 and TRBJ2-5; D may be TRBD2 (5 bases). CDR1 and CDR2 (germline): MDHEN, SYDVKM. Trimming pared 11 bases from V and 4 bases from J, leaving 11 bases between. This CDR3 contains 11 residues. CDR3 loop: CAGGPGETQYF. The CDR3 nucleotides are TGTGCCGGCGGGCCGGGAGAGACCCAGTACTTC.

This clonotype occurred a few times. The chain combines TRBV19 with TRBJ1-2; unclear D gene. The CDR3 sequence is 20 residues long. Germline loops: CDR1 LNHDA, CDR2 SQIVND (reference sequence). V gave up 1 base and J gave up 3 bases, with 27 bases separating them. The CDR3 DNA reads as TGTGCCAGTAGTATAGCCTCCTGGACCGAGTCCGGGGTAGGGTACTATGGCTACACCTTC. Protein sequence: CASSIASWTESGVGYYGYTF.

This clonotype occurred many times. The chain employs TRBV20-1 and TRBJ1-1, with no clear D. V lost 4 bases and J lost 1, with 7 bases in between. Per the germline V gene, CDR1 is DFQATT and CDR2 is SNEGSKA (reference sequence). The CDR3 spans 12 residues. The CDR3 bases are TGCAGTGCTACTAACCCGAACACTGAAGCTTTCTTT. Translation: CSATNPNTEAFF.

In this sample, this clonotype turned up a few times. The chain joins TRBV19 to TRBJ2-1, with 9 bases fitting TRBD1. Trimming removed 4 bases from V and 3 bases from J; junction bases left unmatched: 7. The CDR3 has 16 amino acids. Germline CDR1 LNHDA, CDR2 SQIVND (reference sequence). CDR3 protein: CASSKDRGGNYNEQFF. In nucleotides, the CDR3 is TGTGCCAGTAGTAAAGACAGGGGGGGGAACTACAATGAGCAGTTCTTC.

At least ten counts were recorded for this clonotype. J is TRBJ1-1 and V is TRBV6-1; D is uncertain. CDR1 and CDR2 from the germline V gene are MNHNS and SASEGT. This CDR3 is 13 amino acids long. The V and J ends lost 3 bases and 5 bases respectively, with 10 bases between them. The CDR3 DNA sequence: TGTGCCAGCAGTGAGACACGGAGGACTGAAGCTTTCTTT. It specifies CASSETRRTEAFF.

V usage is TRBV9 and J usage is TRBJ2-1; the match to TRBD2 covers 9 bases. The length of the CDR3 is 15 residues. Per germline, CDR1 SGDLS and CDR2 YYNGEE. V dropped 3 bases and J dropped 4; count of bases not matched to a gene: 5. CDR3 sequence: CASSERLAAYNEQFF. For the CDR3, the DNA is TGTGCCAGCAGCGAGAGACTAGCGGCTTACAATGAGCAGTTCTTC.

This clonotype was recorded at least ten times. V and J are TRBV6-2 or TRBV6-3 and TRBJ2-1; 10 bases match TRBD2. CDR1 is MNHEY, CDR2 SVGEGT, per germline. Unmatched junction bases numbered 12, after V lost 6 bases and J lost 7 bases. The CDR3 extends over 16 amino acids. The CDR3 DNA reads as TGTGCCAGCAGACCCGTTAGCGGGAGGTATGGGAATGAGCAGTTCTTC. This translates into CASRPVSGRYGNEQFF.

This clonotype was counted ten times or more. Sequence at one end of the junction differs from germline and may be a read error. V usage is TRBV5-1 and J usage is TRBJ2-7; 7 bases match TRBD1. This CDR3 spans 10 amino acids. Germline values: CDR1 SGHRS, CDR2 YFSETQ. The CDR3 loop reads CASSFINRGF. The CDR3 nucleotides are TGCGCCAGCAGCTTCATTAACAGGGGTTTC.

This sequence joins TRBV28 and TRBJ2-1; 15 nucleotides align to TRBD2. CDR3 length: 18 residues. V was pared by 3 bases and J by 0 bases, with 3 bases of the junction left unmatched. The germline V gene has CDR1 MDHEN and CDR2 SYDVKM. CDR3 region: CASSFMGLAGGSYNEQFF. The CDR3 DNA reads as TGTGCCAGCAGTTTTATGGGACTAGCGGGGGGCTCCTACAATGAGCAGTTCTTC.

This chain links TRBV11-3 with TRBJ2-2; no firm D call. This CDR3 has 14 amino acids. V was pared by 0 bases and J by 8 bases, with 10 bases between. Germline CDR1 and CDR2: SGHNT and YENEEA. CDR3: CASSLDYLMGELFF. The CDR3 DNA reads TGTGCCAGCAGCTTAGATTACCTGATGGGGGAGCTGTTTTTT.

The table lists this clonotype with a few counts. Since a much larger clone is just one base distant, this may be a read error. V is TRBV18 and J is TRBJ2-3; TRBD1 might be the D (5 bases). The length of the CDR3 is 17 residues. CDR1 and CDR2 (germline): KGHSH, LQKENI. Trimming left V 0 bases short and J 2 bases short, with 15 bases between. The CDR3: CASSPPDRSSNTDTQYF. CDR3 sequence (DNA): TGTGCCAGCTCACCACCCGACAGATCCTCCAACACAGATACGCAGTATTTT.

The table lists this clonotype with many counts. The gene calls are TRBV20-1 and TRBJ2-1; 7 bases are shared with TRBD2. V was pared by 5 bases and J by 5 bases, with 12 bases of the junction left unmatched. The V gene's germline CDR1 is DFQATT and CDR2 SNEGSKA (reference sequence). CDR3 size: 15 residues. The CDR3 DNA reads TGCAGTGCTCCGGATGTGACGGGAGGAAACAATGAGCAGTTCTTC. Translating gives CSAPDVTGGNNEQFF.

This clonotype came up many times. CDR3 amino acids: CASSFDGQEQETQYF. CDR3 DNA sequence: TGTGCCAGCAGCTTCGACGGACAGGAACAAGAGACCCAGTACTTC. The J gene is TRBJ2-5, the V gene TRBV7-2; 7 nucleotides agree with TRBD1. Germline V gives CDR1 SGHTA, CDR2 FQGNSA. V gave up 3 bases and J gave up 2 bases; unmatched junction bases: 6. CDR3 length equals 15 residues.

This clonotype was observed at least ten times. V gene TRBV7-2 combines with J gene TRBJ2-7; D is uncertain. The CDR3 contains 12 residues. Germline CDR1 reads SGHTA; CDR2 reads FQGNSA. The V gene lost 4 bases and the J gene lost 4 bases, with 8 bases spanning the gap. Here the CDR3 reads CASSSSAYEQYF. In DNA form, the CDR3 reads TGTGCCAGCAGCTCCTCCGCGTACGAGCAGTACTTC.

This clonotype has a count of ten or more. CDR3 loop: CASSLGLSDNEQFF. For the CDR3, the DNA is TGTGCCAGCAGCTTAGGCCTAAGCGACAATGAGCAGTTCTTC. The chain combines TRBV13 with TRBJ2-1; D is uncertain. V gave up 0 bases and J gave up 5 bases, with 8 bases separating them. Germline lookup yields CDR1 PRHDT and CDR2 FYEKMQ (reference sequence). The CDR3 spans 14 residues.

About this clonotype itself: This could be a read error, since a much larger clone is one nucleotide away. The conserved final phenylalanine or tryptophan is absent from the CDR3, which likely points to a read error. The chain carries TRBV12-3 or TRBV12-4 and TRBJ1-1; D ambiguous. V was pared by 5 bases and J by 0 bases, with 10 bases between. The CDR3 covers 14 residues. DNA of the CDR3: TGTGCCAGCAGTCTTCTCAGGATGAACACTGAAGCTTTCTCT. Encoded protein: CASSLLRMNTEAFS.